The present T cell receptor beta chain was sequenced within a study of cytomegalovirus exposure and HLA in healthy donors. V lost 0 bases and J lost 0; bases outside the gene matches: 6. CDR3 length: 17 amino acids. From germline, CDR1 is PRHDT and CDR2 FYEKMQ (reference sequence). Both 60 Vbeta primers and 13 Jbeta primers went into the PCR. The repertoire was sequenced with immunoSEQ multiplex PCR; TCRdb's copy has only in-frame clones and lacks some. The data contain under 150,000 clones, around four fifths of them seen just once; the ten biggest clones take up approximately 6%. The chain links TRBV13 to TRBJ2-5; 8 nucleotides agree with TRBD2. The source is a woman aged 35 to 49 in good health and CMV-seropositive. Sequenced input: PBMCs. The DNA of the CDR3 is TGTGCCAGCAGCTTAGGAGGATCGGGAGGGTACCAAGAGACCCAGTACTTC. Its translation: CASSLGGSGGYQETQYF.